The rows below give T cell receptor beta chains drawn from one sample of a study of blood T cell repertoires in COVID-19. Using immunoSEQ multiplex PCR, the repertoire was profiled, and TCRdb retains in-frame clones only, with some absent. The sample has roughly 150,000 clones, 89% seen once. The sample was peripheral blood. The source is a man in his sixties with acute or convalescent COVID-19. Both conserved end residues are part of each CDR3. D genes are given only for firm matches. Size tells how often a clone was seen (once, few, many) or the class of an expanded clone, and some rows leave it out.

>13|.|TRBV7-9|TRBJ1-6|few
CASTDSRNSPLHF
TGTGCCAGCACCGACAGCCGAAATTCACCCCTCCACTTT
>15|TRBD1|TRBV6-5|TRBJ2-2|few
CASRPDRGFSGELFF
TGTGCCAGCAGGCCAGACAGGGGGTTTTCCGGGGAGCTGTTTTTT
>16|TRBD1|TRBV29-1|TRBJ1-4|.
CSVAGQGVSTNEKLFF
TGCAGCGTTGCTGGCCAGGGGGTGTCAACTAATGAAAAACTGTTTTTT
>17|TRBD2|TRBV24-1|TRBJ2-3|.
CATSDFSSGGHTDTQYF
TGTGCCACCAGTGATTTTTCCAGCGGGGGACACACAGATACGCAGTATTTT
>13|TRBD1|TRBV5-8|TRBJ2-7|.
CASQDRGMYEQYF
TGTGCCAGCCAGGACAGGGGGATGTACGAGCAGTACTTC
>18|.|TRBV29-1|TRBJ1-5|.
CSVVLTGPRQGGNQPQHF
TGCAGCGTTGTTTTGACCGGGCCCCGCCAAGGGGGAAATCAGCCCCAGCATTTT
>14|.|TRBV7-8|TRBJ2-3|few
CASSLFRGTDTQYF
TGTGCCAGCAGCTTATTCAGGGGCACAGATACGCAGTATTTT
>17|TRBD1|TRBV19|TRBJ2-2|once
CASSIGGQGLNTGELFF
TGTGCCAGTAGTATAGGGGGACAGGGATTGAACACCGGGGAGCTGTTTTTT
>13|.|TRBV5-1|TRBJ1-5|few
CASSLSIDQPQHF
TGCGCCAGCAGCCTGAGCATTGATCAGCCCCAGCATTTT
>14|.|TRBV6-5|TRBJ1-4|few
CASRDSATNEKLFF
TGTGCCAGCAGAGACAGTGCAACTAATGAAAAACTGTTTTTT
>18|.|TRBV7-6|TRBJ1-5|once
CASSLAVLGQNSNQPQHF
TGTGCCAGCAGCTTAGCCGTCCTAGGACAGAATAGCAATCAGCCCCAGCATTTT
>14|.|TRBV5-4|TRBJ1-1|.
CASSRRGGNTEAFF
TGTGCCAGCAGCAGGAGGGGGGGGAACACTGAAGCTTTCTTT
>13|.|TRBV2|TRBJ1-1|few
CASSAGRGTEAFF
TGTGCCAGCAGTGCGGGGAGGGGCACTGAAGCTTTCTTT
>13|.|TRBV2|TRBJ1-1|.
CASSSDWNAEAFF
TGTGCCAGCAGTTCAGACTGGAACGCTGAAGCTTTCTTT
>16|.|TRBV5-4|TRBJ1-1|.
CASSLNLQSGLTEAFF
TGTGCCAGCAGCTTGAATTTGCAATCAGGCCTGACTGAAGCTTTCTTT
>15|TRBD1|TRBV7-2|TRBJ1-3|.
CASSLDRGSGNTIYF
TGTGCCAGCAGCTTAGACAGGGGAAGTGGAAACACCATATATTTT
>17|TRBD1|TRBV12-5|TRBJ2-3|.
CASGLAPGQGIPDTQYF
TGTGCTAGTGGTTTGGCTCCGGGACAGGGGATTCCAGATACGCAGTATTTT
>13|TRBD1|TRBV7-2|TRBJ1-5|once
CASSGDRNQPQHF
TGTGCCAGCAGCGGGGACAGAAATCAGCCCCAGCATTTT